One and the same sample provided the 20 T cell receptor beta chains below, sequenced in a study of T cell repertoires in cytomegalovirus infection. TCRdb reprocessed the reads via MiXCR and lists one record per CDR3 protein. Among nearly 450,000 distinct CDR3 sequences listed, roughly 30% were seen once. The specimen was PBMCs. The receptors were sampled from a human donor in good health (CMV status not recorded). Some clones in this sample may be carry-over from other donors' samples.

The chain uses TRBV11-2 and TRBJ1-1, with D possibly being TRBD1 (5 bases). Trimming stripped 10 bases from V and 5 bases from J, with 23 bases between. Germline-derived CDR1 and CDR2 are SGHAT and FQNNGV. The CDR3 spans 15 residues. For the CDR3, the DNA is TGTGCCATCATACCGCAGACAGCTCCGAGTACTGAAGCTTTCTTT. This translates into CAIIPQTAPSTEAFF.

DNA for the CDR3: TGTGCCAGCAGCTTAGTGGGGTTGGCCTCCGGGGAGCTGTTTTTT. Translated, it gives CASSLVGLASGELFF. This chain links TRBV7-9 with TRBJ2-2; D ambiguous. This CDR3 has 15 amino acids. Germline V CDR1 and CDR2: SEHNR, FQNEAQ (reference sequence). The V end was cut by 1 base, the J end by 6 bases, with 12 bases between.

V gene TRBV28 combines with J gene TRBJ1-1, with TRBD1 as a possible D gene (5 bases). Germline CDR1 is MDHEN and CDR2 is SYDVKM. CDR3 length: 14 amino acids. V shed 3 bases and J shed 8 bases, with 16 bases lying between them. DNA for the CDR3: TGTGCCAGCAGTTTTTTGTCAGGGAGAAACGAAGCTTTCTTT. Protein sequence: CASSFLSGRNEAFF.

This clonotype occurred a few times. V usage is TRBV20-1 and J usage is TRBJ1-5; D is unresolved. Trimming removed 6 bases at V and 4 bases at J, with 22 bases between. The CDR3 length is 16 residues. Germline loops: CDR1 DFQATT, CDR2 SNEGSKA (reference sequence). DNA of the CDR3: TGCAGTGCCACCAACGAAGGGCGGCCTAAAAATCAGCCCCAGCATTTT. It codes for CSATNEGRPKNQPQHF.

Many counts were recorded for this clonotype. V is TRBV18 and J is TRBJ1-1; a weak D match, TRBD1 (5 bases). CDR3 length: 18 amino acids. Germline loops: CDR1 KGHSH, CDR2 LQKENI. V was shortened by 1 base and J by 5 bases, with 23 bases between the two germline ends. The CDR3 sequence: CASSPLGRRVGWGTEAFF. The DNA of the CDR3 is TGTGCCAGCTCACCACTGGGTCGCAGGGTGGGATGGGGTACTGAAGCTTTCTTT.

There are a few counts of this clonotype. The rearrangement uses TRBV19 and TRBJ1-5; TRBD1 might be the D (6 bases). Trimming removed 5 bases from V and 9 bases from J, with 14 bases in between. CDR3 length equals 13 residues. CDR1 is LNHDA, CDR2 SQIVND, per germline (reference sequence). The CDR3 protein is CASSVAGVLPQHF. The CDR3 region has the DNA TGTGCCAGTAGTGTGGCAGGGGTCCTGCCCCAGCATTTT.

A few counts support this clonotype. V usage is TRBV7-9 and J usage is TRBJ2-3; 7 bases match TRBD2. CDR1 is SEHNR and CDR2 is FQNEAQ in the germline V gene (reference sequence). The CDR3 is 13 residues long. Trimming took 5 bases from V and 5 from J; bases not matched to a gene: 4. The CDR3 reads CASSHRGVDTQYF. Here the CDR3 DNA reads TGTGCCAGCAGCCACCGGGGGGTAGATACGCAGTATTTT.

The gene calls are TRBV7-3 and TRBJ2-1, with TRBD2 matching 9 bases. The germline V gene encodes CDR1 SGHTA and CDR2 FQGTGA. V shed 5 bases, J shed 0 bases, and the junction held 5 bases outside the gene matches. CDR3 size: 16 residues. CDR3 in DNA: TGTGCCAGCAGCACAGGACTAGCGAGCTCCTACAATGAGCAGTTCTTC. Its protein product is CASSTGLASSYNEQFF.

Remarks on this clonotype: One end of the junction fails to match germline, which may point to a read error. The chain recombines TRBV19 with TRBJ2-1, with a tentative D call TRBD2 (6 bases). Germline V gene data show CDR1 as LNHDA and CDR2 as SQIVND (reference sequence). The CDR3 is 14 amino acids. Here the CDR3 DNA reads TGTGCCACTAGTATAGTAGCTCATAGCGGAGAGCAGTTCTTC. This sequence encodes CATSIVAHSGEQFF. The full variable domain, with the rest looked up from reference TRBV19 and TRBJ2-1, is DGGITQSPKYLFRKEGQNVTLSCEQNLNHDAMYWYRQDPGQGLRLIYYSQIVNDFQKGDIAEGYSVSREKKESFPLTVTSAQKNPTAFYLCATSIVAHSGEQFFGPGTRLTVL.

This clonotype was counted many times. CDR3 protein: CASSPQGQYTDTQYF. The DNA of the CDR3 is TGTGCCAGCAGCCCCCAGGGACAGTACACAGATACGCAGTATTTT. The rearrangement uses TRBV7-2 and TRBJ2-3, with 7 bases that match TRBD1. From germline, CDR1 is SGHTA and CDR2 FQGNSA. With V trimmed by 5 bases and J by 2 bases, 7 bases remained unmatched. The CDR3 sequence is 15 residues long.

This clonotype was counted only a few times. The chain couples TRBV6-1 to TRBJ2-3, with 7 bases identical to TRBD1. CDR1 MNHNS and CDR2 SASEGT come from the germline V gene. V lost 4 bases, J lost 3 bases, and 13 bases stayed unmatched. This CDR3 is 17 amino acids long. In DNA form, the CDR3 reads TGTGCCAGCAGTGCCACGGGACAGACCATGAGGACAGATACGCAGTATTTT. Encoded protein: CASSATGQTMRTDTQYF.

The chain uses TRBV6-1 and TRBJ1-2; D ambiguous. V was clipped by 0 bases and J by 4 bases, with 18 bases between them. The CDR3 totals 17 residues. Germline V gives CDR1 MNHNS, CDR2 SASEGT. The CDR3 sequence: CASSEAAGGVAGYGYTF. As DNA, the CDR3 is TGTGCCAGCAGTGAAGCGGCAGGTGGGGTCGCGGGCTATGGCTACACCTTC.

This clonotype was observed a single time. The chain employs TRBV20-1 and TRBJ1-5; D is perhaps TRBD1 (6 bases). The germline V gene has CDR1 DFQATT and CDR2 SNEGSKA (reference sequence). Deletions cut 6 bases from V and 3 bases from J, with 12 bases between. CDR3 length: 13 amino acids. CDR3 coding DNA: TGCAGTGCGTTCGGACAGACCAATCAGCCCCAGCATTTT. Translated: CSAFGQTNQPQHF.

This clonotype was detected only a few times. The gene calls are TRBV7-8 and TRBJ1-5; 7 bases match TRBD1. The V segment lost 7 bases and the J segment 1 base; nucleotides outside the gene matches: 4. The germline V gene has CDR1 SGHVS and CDR2 FQNEAQ. The CDR3 is 14 amino acids. The CDR3 coding sequence is TGTGCCAGCACTGACAGGGTCAGCAATCAGCCCCAGCATTTT. Encoded protein: CASTDRVSNQPQHF.

Concerning this clonotype itself: Likely a read error: the CDR3 ends without its conserved phenylalanine or tryptophan. The chain has TRBV5-4 and TRBJ2-1; 10 bases line up with TRBD2. Losses at the gene ends were 4 bases for V and 7 bases for J; bases not matched to a gene: 5. CDR1 and CDR2 from the germline V gene are SGHNT and YYREEE (reference sequence). This CDR3 is built from 14 residues. The CDR3 reads CASSKRGGENEQFC. The CDR3 DNA is TGTGCCAGCAGCAAGCGGGGGGGCGAAAATGAGCAGTTCTGC.

The chain links TRBV7-1 to TRBJ2-7, with D tentatively TRBD1 (6 bases). TRBV7-1 is an ORF, and what it does is uncertain. This CDR3 contains 18 residues. Trimming shortened V by 5 bases and J by 2 bases, and 25 bases separated the two germline ends. CDR3 region: CASSMVPLQGPSPYEQYF. The CDR3 region has the DNA TGTGCCAGCAGCATGGTCCCCTTACAGGGCCCTTCCCCCTACGAGCAGTACTTC.

This clonotype was detected once. The CDR3, as DNA: TGTGCCAGCAGCTTAGTGCGGGGCTTCAAGGTGTTGTACTTC. Translated, it gives CASSLVRGFKVLYF. This chain links TRBV7-9 with TRBJ2-7, with a possible D match to TRBD2 (6 bases). The CDR3 loop spans 14 amino acids. Trimming left V 1 base short and J 12 bases short, with 19 bases between. Germline assignment: CDR1 SEHNR and CDR2 FQNEAQ (reference sequence).

Many counts were recorded for this clonotype. CDR3 nucleotides: TGTGCCAGCAGAGATTCTGGGAGGGGGCTCACTGAAGCTTTCTTT. Residues: CASRDSGRGLTEAFF. The chain links TRBV12-3 or TRBV12-4 to TRBJ1-1, with 7 bases fitting TRBD1. The J segment lost 4 bases and the V segment lost 6 bases, leaving 11 bases of the junction unmatched. This CDR3 is 15 amino acids long.

This clonotype was seen ten or more times. The V gene is TRBV4-3, the J gene TRBJ2-7; 8 bases fit TRBD1. V gave up 1 base and J gave up 6 bases; unmatched junction bases: 5. In germline, CDR1 is LGHNA, CDR2 YSLEER. This CDR3 has 14 residues. CDR3 DNA sequence: TGCGCCAGCAGCCAAGGCCCCGGGACAGGCGAGCAGTACTTC. Its protein product is CASSQGPGTGEQYF.

The gene calls are TRBV11-2 and TRBJ2-1; no clear D. Trimming pared 9 bases from V and 7 bases from J, leaving 16 bases between. The CDR3 runs to 13 residues. Germline V gene lookup returns CDR1 SGHAT and CDR2 FQNNGV. This CDR3 is CARDRVRTNEQFF. CDR3 nucleotides: TGTGCCAGAGACCGGGTCAGAACGAATGAGCAGTTCTTC.